This T cell receptor beta chain came from a study of neurological immune-mediated disorders. With 2 bases removed from V and 7 bases from J, the gap between germline ends came to 16 bases. The CDR3 consists of 14 residues. Germline V gene lookup returns CDR1 SGDLS and CDR2 YYNGEE. TCRdb processed the 5' RACE reads anew with MiXCR; each CDR3 protein has one entry. The data show 45,000 or so distinct CDR3 sequences, roughly 13% seen once. This clonotype was detected ten times or more. The TCR sequence derives from a female donor in good health. The V and J genes are TRBV9 and TRBJ2-7; a weak D match, TRBD1 (5 bases). Sequencing was done on a sample of PBMCs. CDR3 sequence reads: CASSVPDSFGEQYF. CDR3 DNA: TGTGCCAGCAGCGTCCCCGACAGTTTTGGGGAGCAGTACTTC.